This T cell receptor (beta chain) comes out of a study of vaccination and CD4 T cells after COVID-19. Germline V gene sequence: CDR1 DFQATT, CDR2 SNEGSKA (reference sequence). The CDR3 is 14 residues long. V was trimmed by 4 bases and J by 7 bases, leaving 19 bases between them. Time point described: late sampling 161 to 241 days after vaccination in a few convalescent patients. The treatment was: approximately nine-day PBMC culture with coronavirus spike peptide pools or control peptides (ViraFEST assay). ViraFEST stimulated the growth of antigen-specific T cells using peptide pools and subsequently profiled their TCRs by sequencing. On this clonotype: Its specificity is unknown.

Sequence data for DNA of cultured CD4+ T cells were generated by the Oncomine TCR Beta short-read assay. TCRdb re-called the PCR reads through MiXCR, storing one row per CDR3 protein. The sample carries tens of thousands of distinct CDR3 sequences, about 43% recorded once. The origin of this receptor is a human donor who had recovered from COVID-19. The V gene is TRBV20-1, the J gene TRBJ1-1; tentatively, D is TRBD1 (5 bases). The specimen comprised CD4+ T cells from blood, cultured in vitro, sampled about 7 months after SARS-CoV-2 vaccination. The CDR3 nucleotides are TGCAGTGCTAAGCCCCGGACGGGACGGGGTGAAGCTTTCTTT. The encoded protein is CSAKPRTGRGEAFF.